These 23 T cell receptor beta chains share one sample of origin, sequenced in a study of graft-versus-host responses after intestinal transplantation. Their antigen targets remain unknown. Method: immunoSEQ multiplex PCR; TCRdb's copy keeps in-frame clones and lacks some. The sample has roughly 110,000 clones, 90% to 95% seen once. Sequenced material: unstimulated CD4+ T cells sorted from spleen or lymph node cells, taken before transplant. Receptor source: a human donor who was the organ donor for an intestinal transplant.

This chain connects TRBV20-1 to TRBJ1-2; no reliable D call. Trimming stripped 4 bases from V and 7 bases from J, with 10 bases between. Germline V gives CDR1 DFQATT, CDR2 SNEGSKA (reference sequence). This CDR3 is built from 11 residues. CDR3 sequence (DNA): TGCAGTGCTACCCGGGGATCTGGCTACACCTTC. Translating gives CSATRGSGYTF.

V gene TRBV11-2 combines with J gene TRBJ2-1; 7 positions match TRBD2. The ends lost 1 base at V and 4 bases at J; junction bases unmatched: 7. Germline CDR1 reads SGHAT; CDR2 reads FQNNGV. The CDR3 length is 16 residues. For the CDR3, the DNA is TGTGCCAGCAGCTTAGTCCGTGCGGGAGCGTACAATGAGCAGTTCTTC. Protein: CASSLVRAGAYNEQFF.

The chain recombines TRBV29-1 with TRBJ1-2; the D gene is possibly TRBD1 (5 bases). Germline V lookup: CDR1 SQVTM, CDR2 ANQGSEA. Deletions cut 1 base from V and 4 bases from J, with 13 bases between. The CDR3 has 14 amino acids. The CDR3 bases are TGCAGCGTTGAAGTTGTGAGGGGCCTCTATGGCTACACCTTC. Translating gives CSVEVVRGLYGYTF.

This chain joins TRBV2 and TRBJ2-5; 13 bases align to TRBD2. The DNA end lines up better with TRBJ2-7; the J call may be wrong. Germline V gives CDR1 SNHLY, CDR2 FYNNEI. The CDR3 has 17 residues. CDR3 DNA: TGTGCCAGCAGTGGAGGGACTAGCGGGGAACAAGCCTACGAGCAGTACTTC. Translated: CASSGGTSGEQAYEQYF.

The chain links TRBV19 to TRBJ1-4; D not resolved. Germline assignment: CDR1 LNHDA and CDR2 SQIVND (reference sequence). Trimming cost V 5 bases and J 4 bases, with 11 bases left between them. The CDR3 loop spans 14 amino acids. CDR3 in DNA: TGTGCCAGTAGTGACCGGGCCCTTAATGAAAAACTGTTTTTT. Residues: CASSDRALNEKLFF.

The CDR3 is CASSRGGRDSYNEQFF. DNA of the CDR3: TGTGCCAGCTCACGGGGCGGGAGAGACTCCTACAATGAGCAGTTCTTC. The chain couples TRBV18 to TRBJ2-1, with 7 bases fitting TRBD2. Germline V gene sequence: CDR1 KGHSH, CDR2 LQKENI. The CDR3 loop spans 16 amino acids. J lost 0 bases, V lost 4 bases, and 6 bases had no gene match.

This clone was seen a handful of times. The genes are TRBV7-3 and TRBJ1-4; D uncertain. The CDR3 is 11 amino acids. Germline CDR1 is SGHTA and CDR2 is FQGTGA. Trimming left V 4 bases short and J 7 bases short, with 4 bases between. In DNA, the CDR3 is TGTGCCAGCAGCTCGTGTGAAAAACTGTTTTTT. The encoded protein is CASSSCEKLFF.

The sample holds one count of this clone. This chain uses TRBV5-6 with TRBJ1-2, with D unresolved. Germline lookup yields CDR1 SGHDT and CDR2 YYEEEE. This CDR3 region has 13 residues. V was pared by 0 bases and J by 7 bases, with 10 bases between. The CDR3 here is CASSLAGLGGYTF. As DNA, the CDR3 is TGTGCCAGCAGCTTGGCCGGACTGGGTGGCTACACCTTC.

V is TRBV9 and J is TRBJ2-5; unclear D gene. The V and J ends lost 0 bases and 5 bases respectively, with 8 bases between them. This CDR3 contains 13 residues. Per the germline V gene, CDR1 is SGDLS and CDR2 is YYNGEE. The CDR3 loop is CASSVDTSETQYF. In nucleotides, the CDR3 is TGTGCCAGCAGCGTAGACACCTCGGAGACCCAGTACTTC.

V is TRBV25-1 and J is TRBJ2-5; 13 nucleotides line up with TRBD2. Trimming removed 10 bases from V and 1 base from J; junction bases left unmatched: 3. This CDR3 has 14 amino acids. Germline V CDR1 and CDR2: MGHDK, SYGVNS. This CDR3 reads CATRLAGGQETQYF. The CDR3 DNA reads TGTGCCACCCGACTAGCGGGAGGCCAAGAGACCCAGTACTTC.

The chain uses TRBV6-5 and TRBJ1-5; D gene uncertain. Germline assignment: CDR1 MNHEY and CDR2 SVGAGI. V gave up 6 bases and J gave up 4 bases, with 10 bases separating them. This CDR3 is 13 amino acids long. The CDR3: CASSPHRNQPQHF. The CDR3 DNA reads as TGTGCCAGCAGCCCTCACAGAAATCAGCCCCAGCATTTT.

The J gene is TRBJ1-2, the V gene TRBV10-3; D unclear. CDR3 length: 16 amino acids. Germline values: CDR1 ENHRY, CDR2 SYGVKD. The ends were cut back, 4 bases at V and 0 bases at J, with 15 bases in the middle. This CDR3 is CAISATRSASNYGYTF. The CDR3 DNA reads TGTGCCATCAGTGCCACGAGGTCTGCTTCTAACTATGGCTACACCTTC.

The J gene is TRBJ1-4, the V gene TRBV7-6; D is uncertain. Germline V gives CDR1 SGHVS, CDR2 FNYEAQ. V was clipped by 3 bases and J by 6 bases, with 8 bases between them. The CDR3 is 13 residues long. The CDR3 is CASSLGIYEKLFF. The CDR3 region has the DNA TGTGCCAGCAGCTTGGGGATTTATGAAAAACTGTTTTTT. The entire variable domain, with the rest obtained from reference TRBV7-6 and TRBJ1-4, is as follows: GAGVSQSPRYKVTKRGQDVALRCDPISGHVSLYWYRQALGQGPEFLTYFNYEAQQDKSGLPNDRFSAERPEGSISTLTIQRTEQRDSAMYRCASSLGIYEKLFFGSGTQLSVL.

The chain is built from TRBV5-1 and TRBJ2-1; 10 nucleotides line up with TRBD2. The V gene's germline CDR1 is SGHRS and CDR2 YFSETQ. Unmatched junction bases numbered 4, after V lost 1 base and J lost 3 bases. The CDR3 runs to 16 residues. CDR3 sequence: CASSLLAGGIYNEQFF. CDR3 in DNA: TGCGCCAGCAGCTTGTTAGCGGGAGGTATCTACAATGAGCAGTTCTTC.

The chain has TRBV19 and TRBJ2-4; D tentatively reads TRBD1 or TRBD2 (5 bases each). CDR1 and CDR2 from the germline V gene are LNHDA and SQIVND (reference sequence). V shed 4 bases and J shed 6 bases, with 19 bases lying between them. The CDR3 covers 16 residues. CDR3 bases: TGTGCCAGTAGTACCCGACCCGGGACCCCCGTAAACATTCAGTACTTC. Protein: CASSTRPGTPVNIQYF. The full variable domain, with the rest looked up from reference TRBV19 and TRBJ2-4, is DGGITQSPKYLFRKEGQNVTLSCEQNLNHDAMYWYRQDPGQGLRLIYYSQIVNDFQKGDIAEGYSVSREKKESFPLTVTSAQKNPTAFYLCASSTRPGTPVNIQYFGAGTRLSVL.

The chain has TRBV19 and TRBJ1-2; 8 bases are shared with TRBD1. Germline lookup yields CDR1 LNHDA and CDR2 SQIVND (reference sequence). This CDR3 spans 15 amino acids. V trimming: 1 base; J trimming: 4 bases; junction bases outside the gene matches: 5. This CDR3 reads CASSIGAGGIYGYTF. CDR3 in DNA: TGTGCCAGTAGTATAGGGGCAGGGGGCATCTATGGCTACACCTTC. The full variable domain, rest sourced from reference TRBV19 and TRBJ1-2, is DGGITQSPKYLFRKEGQNVTLSCEQNLNHDAMYWYRQDPGQGLRLIYYSQIVNDFQKGDIAEGYSVSREKKESFPLTVTSAQKNPTAFYLCASSIGAGGIYGYTFGSGTRLTVV.

The chain joins TRBV6-1 to TRBJ2-1; D not certain. This CDR3 is 15 amino acids long. The V end lost 3 bases, the J end lost 0 bases, and 9 bases lay between the germline ends. CDR1 and CDR2 (germline): MNHNS, SASEGT. The CDR3 region has the DNA TGTGCCAGCAGTGATGGGCGAAACTCCTACAATGAGCAGTTCTTC. This translates into CASSDGRNSYNEQFF.

J is TRBJ1-1 and V is TRBV30; D is unresolved. Germline V lookup: CDR1 GTSNPN, CDR2 SVGIG (reference sequence). The CDR3 sequence is 13 residues long. V was clipped by 2 bases and J by 1 base, with 8 bases between them. The CDR3 nucleotides read TGTGCCTGGAGTAAGAAGGCGAACACTGAAGCTTTCTTT. This codes for CAWSKKANTEAFF.

The V call is TRBV5-1, the J call TRBJ1-2; 7 bases fit TRBD1. Germline V gene lookup returns CDR1 SGHRS and CDR2 YFSETQ. The V segment lost 2 bases and the J segment 8 bases; nucleotides outside the gene matches: 6. The CDR3 covers 13 residues. The CDR3 spells CASSFDTGEGYTF. CDR3 DNA: TGCGCCAGCAGCTTTGATACAGGGGAAGGCTACACCTTC.

The chain carries TRBV2 and TRBJ2-1; unclear D gene. V gave up 1 base and J gave up 15 bases, with 10 bases separating them. The CDR3 loop spans 11 amino acids. Looked up from germline, CDR1 is SNHLY and CDR2 is FYNNEI. The DNA for the CDR3 is TGTGCCAGCAGTGAAGGGGGTAGCCGGTTCTTC. This translates into CASSEGGSRFF.

This clone was counted a few times. This rearrangement joins TRBV19 to TRBJ1-1; weak D call: TRBD1 (5 bases). Germline CDR1 reads LNHDA; CDR2 reads SQIVND (reference sequence). This CDR3 contains 14 residues. Trimming took off 9 bases at V and 1 base at J, with 15 bases between the two ends. CDR3 coding DNA: TGTGCCAGGATACCCGGACACCGGAACACTGAAGCTTTCTTT. Translated: CARIPGHRNTEAFF.

The CDR3 region has the DNA TGTGCCAGCAGGCGGACTGACAGAAATTCACCCCTCCACTTT. Translated, it gives CASRRTDRNSPLHF. The gene calls are TRBV28 and TRBJ1-6; TRBD1 is a possible D gene (5 bases). With 6 bases removed from V and 7 bases from J, the gap between germline ends came to 13 bases. Germline V gives CDR1 MDHEN, CDR2 SYDVKM. The CDR3 loop spans 14 amino acids. The entire variable domain, with the rest obtained from reference TRBV28 and TRBJ1-6, is as follows: DVKVTQSSRYLVKRTGEKVFLECVQDMDHENMFWYRQDPGLGLRLIYFSYDVKMKEKGDIPEGYSVSREKKERFSLILESASTNQTSMYLCASRRTDRNSPLHFGNGTRLTVT.

The chain is built from TRBV7-9 and TRBJ1-3, with a weak D call TRBD1 (6 bases). Between the trimmed V and J ends, which lost 5 bases and 0 bases, there was a span of 11 bases. Per the germline V gene, CDR1 is SEHNR and CDR2 is FQNEAQ (reference sequence). This CDR3 region has 15 residues. The CDR3 DNA follows: TGTGCCAGCAGCCGACAAGGGGGCTCTGGAAACACCATATATTTT. It translates to CASSRQGGSGNTIYF.